The T cell receptor beta chain under discussion was sequenced for a study of OX40 agonist ivuxolimab in advanced cancers. Across the whole study: The group had a mean age of 60 years, ranged from about 20 to 85, and was 82.7% male.

Using immunoSEQ multiplex PCR, the repertoire was profiled, and TCRdb retains in-frame clones only, with some absent. The table records about 68,000 clones, 91% of them present only once. Concerning this clone itself: Its specificity is unknown.

General study findings and limits: Clonal expansion was seen in CD4+ and CD8+ blood T cells by week 6 at 0.1 to 3.0 mg/kg. People who partly responded at 0.1-3.0 mg/kg had some of the least clonal expansion seen.

V lost 5 bases to trimming and J lost 4 bases; unmatched junction nucleotides: 14. The CDR3 runs 17 residues. The germline gives CDR1 SGHNT, CDR2 YYREEE (reference sequence). Sampled blood was obtained at baseline, cycle 4 day 1, and cycle 7 day 1. The rearrangement joins TRBV5-4 to TRBJ2-2, with 7 bases lining up with TRBD2. This TCR was sampled from an adult with an advanced solid tumor such as melanoma, head and neck, liver or kidney cancer. Here the sequenced sample was CD4+ or CD8+ T cells sorted from blood, taken in a trial of the OX40 agonist ivuxolimab. CDR3 sequence reads: CASSSLLAATSTGELFF. In DNA, the CDR3 is TGTGCCAGCAGTTCACTCCTAGCGGCCACGAGCACCGGGGAGCTGTTTTTT.